The 5 T cell receptor beta chains listed next were all sequenced from one sample in a study of breast tumors, draining lymph nodes, adjacent tissues. Breast cancer patients provided tissue from their axillary draining lymph nodes. TCRdb used MiXCR to reprocess the multiplex PCR reads, holding one entry per CDR3 protein. The sample contains 270,000 or so distinct CDR3 sequences, 30% of which appear only once. The sample comprised axillary lymph node tissue. The receptors were sampled from a female donor with breast cancer. Some clones in this sample may be carry-over from other donors' samples.

This clonotype has ten or more counts. V and J are TRBV20-1 and TRBJ1-6, with no clear D. Germline V CDR1 and CDR2: DFQATT, SNEGSKA (reference sequence). The ends were cut back, 0 bases at V and 0 bases at J, with 12 bases in the middle. CDR3 length: 17 residues. The CDR3 nucleotides read TGCAGTGCTAGAGATCCGGACCGCAGCTCCTATAATTCACCCCTCCACTTT. This encodes CSARDPDRSSYNSPLHF.

This clonotype occurred a few times. A clone one base away is much larger, so this may be a read error. The rearrangement uses TRBV20-1 and TRBJ1-6; D may be TRBD1 (6 bases). CDR1 and CDR2 (germline): DFQATT, SNEGSKA (reference sequence). V lost 5 bases, J lost 8 bases, and 22 bases lay in between. There are 16 residues in the CDR3. CDR3 region: CSAHPRTDRHDSPLHF. CDR3 bases: TGCAGTGCTCACCCCCGGACAGACCGTCACGATTCACCCCTCCACTTT.

In its sample, this clonotype was seen many times. The chain carries TRBV7-8 and TRBJ2-1; D might be TRBD1 (6 bases). The CDR3 is made up of 21 amino acids. Trimming stripped 3 bases from V and 7 bases from J, with 34 bases between. In germline, CDR1 is SGHVS, CDR2 FQNEAQ. As DNA, the CDR3 is TGTGCCAGCAGCTTCCCTCAGGGGACCAAGGGCCCCCTGTTATCCCGTAATGAGCAGTTCTTC. Residues: CASSFPQGTKGPLLSRNEQFF.

Comments on this clonotype: A read error is possible here, since a much larger clone lies one base away. The chain uses TRBV11-3 and TRBJ2-1; possible D gene TRBD1, 6 bases. The CDR3 extends over 15 amino acids. Germline V gene sequence: CDR1 SGHNT, CDR2 YENEEA. CDR3 bases: TGTGCCAGCAGCTTGGACTCGGGACATTACAATGAGCAGTCCTTC. Protein sequence: CASSLDSGHYNEQSF.

This clonotype was seen at least ten times. The rearrangement links TRBV6-6 to TRBJ2-7; D is ambiguous. The germline V and J ends were trimmed by 2 bases and 6 bases, with 5 bases remaining between them. Germline-derived CDR1 and CDR2 are MNHNY and SVGAGI (reference sequence). This CDR3 is 11 amino acids long. CDR3 residues: CASSYMVEQYF. In nucleotides, the CDR3 is TGTGCCAGCAGTTACATGGTCGAGCAGTACTTC.